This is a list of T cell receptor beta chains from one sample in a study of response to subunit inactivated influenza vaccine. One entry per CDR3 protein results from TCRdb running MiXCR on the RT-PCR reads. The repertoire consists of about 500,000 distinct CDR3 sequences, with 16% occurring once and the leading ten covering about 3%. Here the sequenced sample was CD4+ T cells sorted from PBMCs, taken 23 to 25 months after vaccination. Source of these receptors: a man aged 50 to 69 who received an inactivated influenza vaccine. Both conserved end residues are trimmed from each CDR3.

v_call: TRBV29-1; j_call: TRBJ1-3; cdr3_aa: SARSSGNTIY
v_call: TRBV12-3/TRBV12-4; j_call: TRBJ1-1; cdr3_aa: ASRPQGGGTEAF
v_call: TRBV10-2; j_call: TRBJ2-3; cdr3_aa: ASRPGTSGSMGDTQY
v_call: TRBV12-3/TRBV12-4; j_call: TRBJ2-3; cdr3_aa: ASRTGQTTTDTQY
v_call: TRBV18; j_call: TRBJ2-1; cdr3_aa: ASSPTGGRSYNEQF
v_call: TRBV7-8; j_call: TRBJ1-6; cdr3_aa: ASSLDTGAVSPLH
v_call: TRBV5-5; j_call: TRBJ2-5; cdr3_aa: ASSNQRAAQETQY
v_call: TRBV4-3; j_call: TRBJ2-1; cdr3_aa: ASSQVLQYNEQF
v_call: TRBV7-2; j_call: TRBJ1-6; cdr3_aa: ASSSGNSPLH
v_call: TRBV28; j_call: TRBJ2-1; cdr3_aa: ASSFRPYNEQF
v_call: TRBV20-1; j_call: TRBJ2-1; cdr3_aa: SAVVSGRFPTSNEQF
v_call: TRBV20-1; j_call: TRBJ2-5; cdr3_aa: SASSSGRADETQY
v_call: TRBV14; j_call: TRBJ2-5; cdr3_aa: ASSPRRPAAFGETQY
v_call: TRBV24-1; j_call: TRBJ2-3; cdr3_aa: ATSDKLYTDTQY
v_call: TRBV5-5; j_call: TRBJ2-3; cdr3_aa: ASSSPSRLTDTQY
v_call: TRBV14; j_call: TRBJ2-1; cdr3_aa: ASSQGIRGFSYNEQF
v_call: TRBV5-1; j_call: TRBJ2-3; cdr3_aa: ASSPAPGSTDTQY
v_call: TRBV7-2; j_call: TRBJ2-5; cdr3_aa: ASSINQGMETQY
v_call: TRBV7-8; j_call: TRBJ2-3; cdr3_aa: ASSLVRAESTDTQY
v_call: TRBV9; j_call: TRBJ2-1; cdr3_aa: ASSGGLARSYNEQF
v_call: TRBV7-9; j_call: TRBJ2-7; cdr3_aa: ASSLAGGVEQY
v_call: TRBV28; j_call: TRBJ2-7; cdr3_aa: ASSAPSGRAEQY
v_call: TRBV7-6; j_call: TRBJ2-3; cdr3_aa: ASSWTSGGVADTQY
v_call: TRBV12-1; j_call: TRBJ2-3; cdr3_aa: ASSPARTSGNSTDTQY
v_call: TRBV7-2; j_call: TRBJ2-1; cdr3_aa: ASSLDTLSYNEQF
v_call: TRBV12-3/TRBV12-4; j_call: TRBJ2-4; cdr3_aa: ASSFFGNIQY
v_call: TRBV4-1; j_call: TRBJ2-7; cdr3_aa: ASSRTGQGVSDEQY
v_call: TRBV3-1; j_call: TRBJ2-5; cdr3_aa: ASSPTSGKETQY
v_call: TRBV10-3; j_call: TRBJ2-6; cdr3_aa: AIRRTSGDSGANVLT
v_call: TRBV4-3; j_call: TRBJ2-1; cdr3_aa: ASRGDRGPLSYNEQF
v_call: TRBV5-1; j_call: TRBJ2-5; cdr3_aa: ASSEAQGAETQY
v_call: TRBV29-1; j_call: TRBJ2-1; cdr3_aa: SVGVSGRDNEQF
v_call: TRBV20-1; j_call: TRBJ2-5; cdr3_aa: SARDRGGETQY
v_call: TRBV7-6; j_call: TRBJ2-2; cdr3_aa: ASSLAGWRGSNTGELF
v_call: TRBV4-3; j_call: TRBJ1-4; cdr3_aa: ASSQDWGRNEKLF
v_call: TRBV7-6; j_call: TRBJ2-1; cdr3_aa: ASSLSGSGGVNEQF
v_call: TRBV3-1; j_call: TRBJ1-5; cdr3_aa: ASSEGRRTTPQH
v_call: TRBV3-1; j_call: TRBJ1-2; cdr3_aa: ASSHDRLYGYT
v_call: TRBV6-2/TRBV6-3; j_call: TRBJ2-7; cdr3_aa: ASSYPQGQPGIYEQY
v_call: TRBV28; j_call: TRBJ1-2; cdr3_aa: ASSYPTGGNYGYT
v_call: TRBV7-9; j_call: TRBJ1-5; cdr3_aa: ASSLGVAGNQPQH
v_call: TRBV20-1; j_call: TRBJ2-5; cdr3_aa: SARGLSTGQETQY
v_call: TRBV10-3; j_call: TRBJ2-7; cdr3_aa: AISESGPLGEQY
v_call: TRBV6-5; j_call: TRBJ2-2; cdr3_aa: ASSYGSGNIGELF
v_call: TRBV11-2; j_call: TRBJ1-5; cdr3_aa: ASSLEPGSQPQH
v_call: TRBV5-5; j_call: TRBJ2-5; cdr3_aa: ASSLDIPGTQY
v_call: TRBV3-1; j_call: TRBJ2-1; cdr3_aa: ASSYIPGPYNEQF
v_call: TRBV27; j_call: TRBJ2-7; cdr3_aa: ASSLYLQY
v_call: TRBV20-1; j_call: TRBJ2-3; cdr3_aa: SARRTSGRTDTQY
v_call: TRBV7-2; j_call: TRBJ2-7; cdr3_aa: ASRKGLAGPPYEQY
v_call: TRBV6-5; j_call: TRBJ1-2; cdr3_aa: ASRYRDGIYGYT
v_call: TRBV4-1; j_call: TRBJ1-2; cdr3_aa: ASSQELTGYGYT
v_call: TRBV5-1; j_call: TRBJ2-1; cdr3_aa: ASRPSGGGYGEQF